This entry lists 12 T cell receptor beta chains sequenced from one sample in a study of PD-1 blockade in classical Hodgkin lymphoma. Specified time point: cycle 4 day 1 (C4D1), after about 6 weeks of nivolumab. The patients all showed relapse after autologous stem cell transplantation, while their brentuximab vedotin exposure varied. This table comes from immunoSEQ multiplex PCR, and its TCRdb copy is limited to in-frame clones, with some not included. The sample includes roughly 100,000 clones, approximately 89% seen only once; the top ten take 19%. The sequencing here drew on peripheral blood mononuclear cells (PBMCs), taken before the fourth cycle of nivolumab. These receptors all stem from a human donor with classical Hodgkin lymphoma.

The genes are TRBV6-1 and TRBJ2-2; the D gene could be TRBD1 or TRBD2 (5 bases each). The germline CDR1 and CDR2 sequences are MNHNS and SASEGT. CDR3 size: 15 residues. V lost 6 bases to trimming and J lost 0 bases, with 11 bases between them. The CDR3 DNA is TGTGCCAGCAGGCCGGGGCAGTCGAACACCGGGGAGCTGTTTTTT. This encodes CASRPGQSNTGELFF.

V gene TRBV2 combines with J gene TRBJ2-1; D not resolved. Between the trimmed V and J ends, which lost 4 bases and 8 bases, there was a span of 6 bases. CDR1 is SNHLY and CDR2 is FYNNEI in the germline V gene. The CDR3 has 11 amino acids. This CDR3 is CASSAIDEQFF. CDR3 in DNA: TGTGCCAGCAGTGCGATCGATGAGCAGTTCTTC.

The chain has TRBV27 and TRBJ2-7; D unresolved. The CDR3 runs to 14 residues. Trimming shortened V by 4 bases and J by 4 bases, and 14 bases separated the two germline ends. In germline, CDR1 is MNHEY, CDR2 SMNVEV (reference sequence). For the CDR3, the DNA is TGTGCCAGCAGTTCCTCCCTACATACATACGAGCAGTACTTC. Its protein is CASSSSLHTYEQYF.

The table lists this clone with a count of one. The CDR3 DNA sequence: TGTGCCATCAGTGGTGACAGTTCTGAAAAACTGTTTTTT. Residues: CAISGDSSEKLFF. The V gene is TRBV10-3, the J gene TRBJ1-4; weak D call: TRBD1 (5 bases). Germline assignment: CDR1 ENHRY and CDR2 SYGVKD. The V and J ends lost 4 bases and 7 bases respectively, with 10 bases between them. This CDR3 comprises 13 residues.

The chain carries TRBV5-6 and TRBJ2-1; D might be TRBD2 (5 bases). CDR3 size: 18 residues. Germline CDR1 is SGHDT and CDR2 is YYEEEE. V was shortened by 2 bases and J by 3 bases, with 21 bases between the two germline ends. The CDR3 region is CASSFITGVGERYNEQFF. The DNA for the CDR3 is TGTGCCAGCAGCTTTATAACTGGCGTTGGGGAGCGCTACAATGAGCAGTTCTTC.

The chain combines TRBV7-9 with TRBJ1-1; TRBD1 might be the D (6 bases). Trimming cost V 3 bases and J 11 bases, with 22 bases left between them. The V gene's germline CDR1 is SEHNR and CDR2 FQNEAQ (reference sequence). The CDR3 is 15 amino acids. Here the CDR3 reads CASSFQGSQAQGAFF. The DNA for the CDR3 is TGTGCCAGCAGCTTTCAAGGTTCACAGGCCCAGGGGGCTTTCTTT.

V is TRBV5-1 and J is TRBJ1-4; 8 bases are a match to TRBD1. V dropped 0 bases and J dropped 7; count of bases not matched to a gene: 8. The CDR3 loop spans 16 amino acids. The V gene's germline CDR1 is SGHRS and CDR2 YFSETQ. CDR3 coding DNA: TGCGCCAGCAGCTTGGCGGATGGGACAGGAAGTGAAAAACTGTTTTTT. Its protein is CASSLADGTGSEKLFF.

This CDR3 is CASSEVHPSSAGFYGYTF. In DNA, the CDR3 is TGTGCCAGCAGTGAAGTACACCCTTCATCCGCGGGATTCTATGGCTACACCTTC. The chain carries TRBV2 and TRBJ1-2, with no clear D. The CDR3 loop spans 18 amino acids. V lost 1 base to trimming and J lost 4 bases, with 22 bases between them. CDR1 and CDR2 (germline): SNHLY, FYNNEI.

The chain uses TRBV11-2 and TRBJ2-5; unclear D gene. CDR1 SGHAT and CDR2 FQNNGV come from the germline V gene. The CDR3 runs to 13 residues. V dropped 2 bases and J dropped 8 bases, with 12 bases sitting between them. CDR3 region: CASSLNAQSTQYF. CDR3 sequence (DNA): TGTGCCAGCAGCTTAAATGCCCAGTCAACCCAGTACTTC.

The chain is built from TRBV7-2 and TRBJ1-2, with D perhaps TRBD1 (6 bases). The CDR3 covers 13 residues. The V gene's germline CDR1 is SGHTA and CDR2 FQGNSA. Trimming shortened V by 3 bases and J by 8 bases, and 13 bases separated the two germline ends. The CDR3 is CASSLEGVSGYTF. CDR3 sequence (DNA): TGTGCCAGCAGCTTGGAGGGGGTGAGCGGCTACACCTTC.

The rearrangement links TRBV27 to TRBJ1-2; TRBD1 aligns across 9 bases. The V segment lost 6 bases and the J segment 4 bases; nucleotides outside the gene matches: 3. The CDR3 is 13 residues long. Germline CDR1 is MNHEY and CDR2 is SMNVEV (reference sequence). CDR3 nucleotides: TGTGCCAGCAGGGGACAGGGCCCCTATGGCTACACCTTC. Its translation is CASRGQGPYGYTF.

This sequence joins TRBV13 and TRBJ2-7, with 9 bases lining up with TRBD1. The CDR3 has 14 amino acids. From germline, CDR1 is PRHDT and CDR2 FYEKMQ (reference sequence). V trimming: 3 bases; J trimming: 2 bases; junction bases outside the gene matches: 2. The CDR3 is CASSFRTGAYEQYF. Here the CDR3 DNA reads TGTGCCAGCAGCTTCCGGACAGGGGCCTACGAGCAGTACTTC. Full variable domain (outside the CDR3, taken from reference TRBV13 and TRBJ2-7): AAGVIQSPRHLIKEKRETATLKCYPIPRHDTVYWYQQGPGQDPQFLISFYEKMQSDKGSIPDRFSAQQFSDYHSELNMSSLELGDSALYFCASSFRTGAYEQYFGPGTRLTVT.